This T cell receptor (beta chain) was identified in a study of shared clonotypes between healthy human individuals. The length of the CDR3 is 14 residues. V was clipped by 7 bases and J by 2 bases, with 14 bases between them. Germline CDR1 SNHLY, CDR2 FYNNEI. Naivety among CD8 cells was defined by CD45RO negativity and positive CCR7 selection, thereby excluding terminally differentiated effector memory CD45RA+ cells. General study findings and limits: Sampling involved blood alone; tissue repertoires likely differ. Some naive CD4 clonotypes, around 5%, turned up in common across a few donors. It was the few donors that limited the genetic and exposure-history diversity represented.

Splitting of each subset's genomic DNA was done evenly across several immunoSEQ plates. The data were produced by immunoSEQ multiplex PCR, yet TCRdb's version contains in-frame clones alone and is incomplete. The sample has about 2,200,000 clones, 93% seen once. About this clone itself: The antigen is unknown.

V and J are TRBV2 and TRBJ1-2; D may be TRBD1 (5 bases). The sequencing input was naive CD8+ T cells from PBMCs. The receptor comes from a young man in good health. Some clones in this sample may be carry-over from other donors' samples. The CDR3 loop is CASIRGDLNYGYTF. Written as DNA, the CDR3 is TGTGCCAGCATTCGGGGGGACCTGAACTATGGCTACACCTTC.